Sequencing of this TCR beta chain was carried out in a study of T cell responses to AZD1222 COVID-19 vaccine listed by TCRdb under 2021. About the study as a whole: TCR sequencing covered fewer than 250 trial participants: 207 given two doses of AZD1222 and 26 given two doses of MenACWY control vaccine. Trial participants were enrolled by age into 18-55, 56-69 and 70-plus year subgroups, with roughly 160, 29 and 62 TCR-sequenced participants respectively.

In light of the paper, this sample's time point label describes: about 28 days (+/-7) after the second vaccine dose. AZD1222 recipients given second doses at about 4 weeks or at about 12 weeks were pooled, since spike-specific TCR depth and breadth were not found to differ between the two schedules. Vaccinee samples were obtained from the UK trials COV001 and COV002, which included a single-blind randomized controlled phase 2/3 trial of AZD1222 (ChAdOx1 nCoV-19) in healthy adults. For TCRbeta chain sequencing, PBMC samples were collected from trial participants at day 0 and at day 28 after the second dose. Via the germline V gene, CDR1 is SGHAT and CDR2 FQNNGV. The CDR3, cysteine through phenylalanine, is 18 amino acids long. The DNA shown is the 54-base CDR3, in frame from base 1. Germline trimming: 5 bases from V, 2 bases from J; junction bases outside gene matches: 11. The CDR3 regions of human TCRbeta chains were subjected to immunosequencing. The paper's processing steps were these. TCRs in the repertoires were matched against a reference library of SARS-CoV-2-specific TCRs that had been generated with the MIRA antigen-specificity platform. Breadth meant the fraction of unique TCRs that were SARS-CoV-2-associated, whereas depth meant the fraction of total T cells that were SARS-CoV-2-associated. Using the MIRA data, each spike-specific TCR was mapped to the spike region that the TCR reacts to and placed in a CD4 or CD8 class. Log10-transformed breadth and depth values were compared by one-way ANOVA with Sidak's multiple comparisons tests. TCRdb stores this immuneACCESS table with in-frame sequences only. Part of the clones is absent; in the studies checked, under half of the shortfall reflects unresolved V genes, and no reason is known for the rest. Clone size and the V and J calls come from that table; the DNA yielded D and trimming. The sample table shows some 250,000 clones, and almost 95% are seen once. Roughly 0.5% of the sample lies in the top ten.

Worth noting for this clone: Its antigen remains undetermined. No much larger clonotype is one base removed from it; base qualities were not supplied.

Paper-wide results and their limitations: Reportedly, almost half of the unique spike-specific TCRs recognized epitopes lying outside the regions that are mutated in the B.1.351 and B.1.1.7 variants. Participants were mostly white British and included more females than males, and it was suggested by the authors that clonal diversity may have been underestimated. Conclusions about previously exposed vaccinees are limited because only five or six AZD1222 recipients were SARS-CoV-2 seropositive at baseline. Because no day 14 peak-response samples were available, repertoires were characterized only after the peak T cell response. Vaccine-associated CD4 TCRs spanned the whole spike protein, with dominant responses in regions 160-218 and 743-854. A significant rise in spike-specific TCR breadth and depth was observed after two AZD1222 doses relative to day 0 and relative to MenACWY recipients. In the small 56-69-year group, the increase in depth fell short of significance, most likely because of low power.

The rearrangement combines TRBV11-2 with TRBJ2-6, with TRBD1 identical over 8 junction bases. The material sequenced was peripheral blood, taken 28 days after the second AZD1222 dose. The TCR originated in an adult who received the AZD1222 COVID-19 vaccine. The CDR3 sequence is CASSPTGAGGAGANVLTF. The DNA reads TGTGCCAGCAGCCCAACTGGGGCAGGGGGCGCTGGGGCCAACGTCCTGACTTTC.